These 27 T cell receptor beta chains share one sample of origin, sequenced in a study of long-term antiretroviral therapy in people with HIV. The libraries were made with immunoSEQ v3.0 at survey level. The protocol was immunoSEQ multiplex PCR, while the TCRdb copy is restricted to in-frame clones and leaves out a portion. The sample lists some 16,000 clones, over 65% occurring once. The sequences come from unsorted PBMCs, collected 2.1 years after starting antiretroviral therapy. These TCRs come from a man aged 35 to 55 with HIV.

The CDR3 sequence: CASSFGQGVDQPQHF. In DNA form, the CDR3 reads TGCGCCAGCAGCTTCGGGCAGGGAGTAGATCAGCCCCAGCATTTT. The chain uses TRBV5-1 and TRBJ1-5; possible D gene TRBD1, 5 bases. Germline V gene lookup returns CDR1 SGHRS and CDR2 YFSETQ. V lost 2 bases and J lost 5, with 14 bases in between. The CDR3 runs to 15 residues. The variable domain in full, with the rest retrieved from reference TRBV5-1 and TRBJ1-5, is KAGVTQTPRYLIKTRGQQVTLSCSPISGHRSVSWYQQTPGQGLQFLFEYFSETQRNKGNFPGRFSGRQFSNSRSEMNVSTLELGDSALYLCASSFGQGVDQPQHFGDGTRLSIL.

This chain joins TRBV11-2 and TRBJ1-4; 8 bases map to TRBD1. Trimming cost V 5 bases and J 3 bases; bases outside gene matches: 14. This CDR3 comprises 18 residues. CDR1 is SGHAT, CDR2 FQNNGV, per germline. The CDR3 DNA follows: TGTGCCAGCAGCCCAACCCACAGGGGGATCCAGTCTAATGAAAAACTGTTTTTT. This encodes CASSPTHRGIQSNEKLFF.

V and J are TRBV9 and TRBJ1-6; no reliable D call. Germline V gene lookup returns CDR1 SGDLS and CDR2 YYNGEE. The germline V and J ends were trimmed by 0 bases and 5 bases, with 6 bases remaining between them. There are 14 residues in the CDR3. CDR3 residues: CASSVETNNSPLHF. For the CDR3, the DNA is TGTGCCAGCAGCGTAGAGACAAATAATTCACCCCTCCACTTT.

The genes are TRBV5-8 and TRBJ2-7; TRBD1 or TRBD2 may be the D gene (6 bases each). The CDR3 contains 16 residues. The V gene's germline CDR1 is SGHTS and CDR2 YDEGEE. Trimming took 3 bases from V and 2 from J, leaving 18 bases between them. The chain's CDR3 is CASSSPGGTSTYEQYF. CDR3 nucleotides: TGTGCCAGCAGCTCCCCTGGGGGGACAAGCACCTACGAGCAGTACTTC.

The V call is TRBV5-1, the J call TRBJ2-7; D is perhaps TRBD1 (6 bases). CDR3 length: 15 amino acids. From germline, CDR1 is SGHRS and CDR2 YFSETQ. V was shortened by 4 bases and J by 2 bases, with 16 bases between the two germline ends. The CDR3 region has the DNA TGCGCCAGCAGCCTTGCCGGGACAAATGCCTACGAGCAGTACTTC. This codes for CASSLAGTNAYEQYF.

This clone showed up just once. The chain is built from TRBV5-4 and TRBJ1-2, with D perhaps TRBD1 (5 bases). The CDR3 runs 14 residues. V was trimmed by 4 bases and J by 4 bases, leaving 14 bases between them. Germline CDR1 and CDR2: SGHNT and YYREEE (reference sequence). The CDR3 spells CASSPGTSPYGYTF. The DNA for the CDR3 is TGTGCCAGCAGCCCTGGGACCTCTCCCTATGGCTACACCTTC.

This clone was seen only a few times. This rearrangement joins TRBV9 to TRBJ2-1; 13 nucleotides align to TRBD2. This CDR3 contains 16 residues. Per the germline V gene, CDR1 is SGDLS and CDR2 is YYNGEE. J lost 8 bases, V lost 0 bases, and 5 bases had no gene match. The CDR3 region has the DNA TGTGCCAGCAGCGTAGTAACTAGCGGGGGGGCAGATGAGCAGTTCTTC. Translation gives CASSVVTSGGADEQFF.

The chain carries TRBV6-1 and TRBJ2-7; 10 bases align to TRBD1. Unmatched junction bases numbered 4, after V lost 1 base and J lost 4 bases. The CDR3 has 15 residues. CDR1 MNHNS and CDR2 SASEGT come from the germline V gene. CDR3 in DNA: TGTGCCAGCAGTGAAGGAGGACAGGGGGTGTACGAGCAGTACTTC. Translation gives CASSEGGQGVYEQYF.

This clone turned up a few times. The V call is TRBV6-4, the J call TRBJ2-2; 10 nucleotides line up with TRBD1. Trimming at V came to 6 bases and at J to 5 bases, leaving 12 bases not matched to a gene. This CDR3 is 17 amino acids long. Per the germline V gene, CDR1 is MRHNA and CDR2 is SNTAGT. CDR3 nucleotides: TGTGCCAGCAGCATTTCCTTCGGGACAGGGGTGACCGGGGAGCTGTTTTTT. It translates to CASSISFGTGVTGELFF.

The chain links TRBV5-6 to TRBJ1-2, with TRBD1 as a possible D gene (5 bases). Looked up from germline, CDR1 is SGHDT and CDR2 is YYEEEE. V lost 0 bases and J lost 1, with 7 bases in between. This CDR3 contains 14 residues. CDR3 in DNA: TGTGCCAGCAGCTTGGGGGGGGTTAACTATGGCTACACCTTC. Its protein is CASSLGGVNYGYTF.

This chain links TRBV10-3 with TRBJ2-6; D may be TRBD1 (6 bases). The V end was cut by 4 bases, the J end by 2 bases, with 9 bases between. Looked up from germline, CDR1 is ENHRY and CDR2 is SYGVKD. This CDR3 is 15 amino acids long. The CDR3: CAISGEGAGANVLTF. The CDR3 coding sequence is TGTGCCATCAGTGGTGAGGGGGCTGGGGCCAACGTCCTGACTTTC.

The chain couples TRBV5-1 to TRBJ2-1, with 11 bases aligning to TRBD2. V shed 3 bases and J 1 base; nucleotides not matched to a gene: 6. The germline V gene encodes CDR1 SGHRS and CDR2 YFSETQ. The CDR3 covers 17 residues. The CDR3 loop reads CASSSTSGASSYNEQFF. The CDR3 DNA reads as TGCGCCAGCAGCTCGACTAGCGGGGCAAGTTCCTACAATGAGCAGTTCTTC.

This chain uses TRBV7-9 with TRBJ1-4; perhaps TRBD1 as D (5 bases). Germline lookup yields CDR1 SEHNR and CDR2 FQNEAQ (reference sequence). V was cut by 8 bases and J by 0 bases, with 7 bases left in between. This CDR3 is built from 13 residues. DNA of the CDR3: TGTGCCAGCGGCAGGGCAACTAATGAAAAACTGTTTTTT. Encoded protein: CASGRATNEKLFF.

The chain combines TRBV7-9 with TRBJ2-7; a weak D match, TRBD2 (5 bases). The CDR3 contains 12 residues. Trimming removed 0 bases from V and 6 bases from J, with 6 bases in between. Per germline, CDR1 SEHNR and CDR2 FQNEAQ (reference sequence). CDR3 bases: TGTGCCAGCAGCTTAGCTGGGAGCGAGCAGTACTTC. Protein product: CASSLAGSEQYF.

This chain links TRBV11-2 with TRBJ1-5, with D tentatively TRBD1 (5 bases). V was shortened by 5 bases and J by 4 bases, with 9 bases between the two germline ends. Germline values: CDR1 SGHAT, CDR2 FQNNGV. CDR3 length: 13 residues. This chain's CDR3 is CASSRGLNQPQHF. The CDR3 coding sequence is TGTGCCAGCAGCCGGGGCCTTAATCAGCCCCAGCATTTT.

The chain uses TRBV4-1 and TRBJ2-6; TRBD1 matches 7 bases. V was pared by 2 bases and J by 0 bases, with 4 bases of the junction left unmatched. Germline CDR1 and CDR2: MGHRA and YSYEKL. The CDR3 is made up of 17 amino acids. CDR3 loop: CASSQWTGSSGANVLTF. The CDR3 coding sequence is TGCGCCAGCAGCCAATGGACAGGTAGCTCTGGGGCCAACGTCCTGACTTTC.

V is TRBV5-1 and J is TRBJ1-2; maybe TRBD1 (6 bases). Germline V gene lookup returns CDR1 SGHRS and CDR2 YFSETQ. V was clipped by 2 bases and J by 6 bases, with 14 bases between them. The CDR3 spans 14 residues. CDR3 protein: CASSFFSGENGYTF. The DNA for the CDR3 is TGCGCCAGCAGCTTCTTTTCAGGGGAAAATGGCTACACCTTC.

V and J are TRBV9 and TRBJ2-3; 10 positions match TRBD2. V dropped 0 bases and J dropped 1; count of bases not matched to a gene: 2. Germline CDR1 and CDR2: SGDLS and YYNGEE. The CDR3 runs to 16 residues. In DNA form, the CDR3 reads TGTGCCAGCAGCGTAGTGCTAGCGGGGGGCACAGATACGCAGTATTTT. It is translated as CASSVVLAGGTDTQYF. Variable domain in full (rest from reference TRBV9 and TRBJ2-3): DSGVTQTPKHLITATGQRVTLRCSPRSGDLSVYWYQQSLDQGLQFLIQYYNGEERAKGNILERFSAQQFPDLHSELNLSSLELGDSALYFCASSVVLAGGTDTQYFGPGTRLTVL.

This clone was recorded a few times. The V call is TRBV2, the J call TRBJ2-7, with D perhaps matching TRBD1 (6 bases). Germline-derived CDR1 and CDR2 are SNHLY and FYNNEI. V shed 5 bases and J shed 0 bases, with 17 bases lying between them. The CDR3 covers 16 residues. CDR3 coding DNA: TGTGCCAGCAGTCTCACATCGGACAGCCTCTCCTACGAGCAGTACTTC. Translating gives CASSLTSDSLSYEQYF.

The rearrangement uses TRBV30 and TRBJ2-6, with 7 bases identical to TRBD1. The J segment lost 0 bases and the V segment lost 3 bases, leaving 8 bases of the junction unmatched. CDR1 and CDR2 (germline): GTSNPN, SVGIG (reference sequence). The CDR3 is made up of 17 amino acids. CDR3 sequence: CAWSVDRDGSGANVLTF. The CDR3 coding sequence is TGTGCCTGGAGCGTCGACAGGGACGGCTCTGGGGCCAACGTCCTGACTTTC.

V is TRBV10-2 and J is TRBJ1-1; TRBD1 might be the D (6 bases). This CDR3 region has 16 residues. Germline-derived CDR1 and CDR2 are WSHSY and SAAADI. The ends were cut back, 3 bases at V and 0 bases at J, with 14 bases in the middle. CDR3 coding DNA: TGCGCCAGCAGTGACCTTCCGGACAGTCTGAACACTGAAGCTTTCTTT. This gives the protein CASSDLPDSLNTEAFF.

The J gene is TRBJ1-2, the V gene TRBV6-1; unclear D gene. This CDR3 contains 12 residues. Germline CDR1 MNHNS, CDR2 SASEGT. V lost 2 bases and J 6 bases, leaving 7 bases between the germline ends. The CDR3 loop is CASSEYGDGYTF. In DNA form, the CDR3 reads TGTGCCAGCAGTGAATATGGCGATGGCTACACCTTC.

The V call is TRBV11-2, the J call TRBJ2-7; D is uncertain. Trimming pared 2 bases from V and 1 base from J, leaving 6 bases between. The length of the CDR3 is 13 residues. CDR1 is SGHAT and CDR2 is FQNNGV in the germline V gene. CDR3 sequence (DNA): TGTGCCAGCAGCTTAAACTGGTCCTACGAGCAGTACTTC. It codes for CASSLNWSYEQYF.

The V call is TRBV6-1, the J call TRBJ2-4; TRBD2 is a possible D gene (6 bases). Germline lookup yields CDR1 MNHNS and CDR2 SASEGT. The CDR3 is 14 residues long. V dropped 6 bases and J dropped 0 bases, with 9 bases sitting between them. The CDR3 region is CASSPGLAKNIQYF. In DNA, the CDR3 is TGTGCCAGCAGCCCGGGACTAGCCAAAAACATTCAGTACTTC.

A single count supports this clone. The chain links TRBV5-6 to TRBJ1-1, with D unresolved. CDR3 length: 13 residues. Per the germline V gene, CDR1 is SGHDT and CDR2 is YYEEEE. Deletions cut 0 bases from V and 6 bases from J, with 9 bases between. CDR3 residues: CASSLENKPEAFF. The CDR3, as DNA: TGTGCCAGCAGCTTGGAAAATAAACCTGAAGCTTTCTTT. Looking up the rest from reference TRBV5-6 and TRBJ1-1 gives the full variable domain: DAGVTQSPTHLIKTRGQQVTLRCSPKSGHDTVSWYQQALGQGPQFIFQYYEEEERQRGNFPDRFSGHQFPNYSSELNVNALLLGDSALYLCASSLENKPEAFFGQGTRLTVV.

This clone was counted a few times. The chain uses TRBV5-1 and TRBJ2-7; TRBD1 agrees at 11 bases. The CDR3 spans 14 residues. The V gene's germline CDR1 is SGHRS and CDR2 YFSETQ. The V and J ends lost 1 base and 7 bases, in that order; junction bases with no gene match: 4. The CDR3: CASSLWTGGDEQYF. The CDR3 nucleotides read TGCGCCAGCAGCTTGTGGACAGGGGGCGATGAGCAGTACTTC. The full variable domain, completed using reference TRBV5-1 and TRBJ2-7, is KAGVTQTPRYLIKTRGQQVTLSCSPISGHRSVSWYQQTPGQGLQFLFEYFSETQRNKGNFPGRFSGRQFSNSRSEMNVSTLELGDSALYLCASSLWTGGDEQYFGPGTRLTVT.

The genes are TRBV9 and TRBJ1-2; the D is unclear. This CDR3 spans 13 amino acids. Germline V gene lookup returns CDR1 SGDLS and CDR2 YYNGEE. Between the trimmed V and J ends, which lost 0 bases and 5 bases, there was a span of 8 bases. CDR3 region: CASSVEAGYGYTF. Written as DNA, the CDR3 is TGTGCCAGCAGCGTAGAAGCCGGATATGGCTACACCTTC.